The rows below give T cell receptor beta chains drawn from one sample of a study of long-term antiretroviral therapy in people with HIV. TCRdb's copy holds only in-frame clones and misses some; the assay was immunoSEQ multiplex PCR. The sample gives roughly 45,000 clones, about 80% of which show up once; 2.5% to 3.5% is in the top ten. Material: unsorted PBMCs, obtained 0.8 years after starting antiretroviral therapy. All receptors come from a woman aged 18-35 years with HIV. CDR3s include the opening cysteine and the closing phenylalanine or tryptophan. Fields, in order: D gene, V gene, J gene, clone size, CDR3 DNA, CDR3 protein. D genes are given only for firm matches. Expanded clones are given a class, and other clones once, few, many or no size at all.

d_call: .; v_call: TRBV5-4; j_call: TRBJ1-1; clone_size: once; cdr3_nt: TGTGCCAGCAGCTCTCAGGGTGTTACTGAAGCTTTCTTT; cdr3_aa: CASSSQGVTEAFF
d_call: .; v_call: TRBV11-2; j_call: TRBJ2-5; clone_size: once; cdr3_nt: TGTGCCAGCAGCTTTTTGTTTGTTGCGGACCAAGAGACCCAGTACTTC; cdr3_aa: CASSFLFVADQETQYF
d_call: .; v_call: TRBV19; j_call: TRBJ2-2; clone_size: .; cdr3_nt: TGTGCCAGTAGTATGATCATGTCTGGGGTGGGGGGCACCGGGGAGCTGTTTTTT; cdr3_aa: CASSMIMSGVGGTGELFF
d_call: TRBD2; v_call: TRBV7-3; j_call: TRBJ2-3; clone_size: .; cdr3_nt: TGTGCCAGCAGCCAGGGACTAGCAGATACGCAGTATTTT; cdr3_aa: CASSQGLADTQYF
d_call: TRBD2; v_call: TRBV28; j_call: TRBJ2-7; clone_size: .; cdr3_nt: TGTGCCAGCAGTTTCTCCATAGCGGGTTATTCCTACGAGCAGTACTTC; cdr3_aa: CASSFSIAGYSYEQYF
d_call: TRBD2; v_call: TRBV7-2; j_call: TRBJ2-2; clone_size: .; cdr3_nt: TGTGCCAGCAGCTTAGCGCGATTCGGGAGGCGCACCGGGGAGCTGTTTTTT; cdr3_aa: CASSLARFGRRTGELFF
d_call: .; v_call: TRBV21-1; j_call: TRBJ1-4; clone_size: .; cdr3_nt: TGTGCCAGCAGCGCCGGCCAGGGGGGAGAAAAACTGTTTTTT; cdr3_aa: CASSAGQGGEKLFF
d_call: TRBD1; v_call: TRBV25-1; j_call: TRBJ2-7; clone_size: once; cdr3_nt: TGTGCCAGCAGGCCCCGTACCGGGACAGGGGACCACGAGCAGTACTTC; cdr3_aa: CASRPRTGTGDHEQYF
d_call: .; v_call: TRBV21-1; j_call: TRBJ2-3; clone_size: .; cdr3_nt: TGTGCCAGCAGCGCTGATCTCGGGGGCCTCACAGATACGCAGTATTTT; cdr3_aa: CASSADLGGLTDTQYF
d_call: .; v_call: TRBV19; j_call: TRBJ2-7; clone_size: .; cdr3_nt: TGTGCCAGTAGTATTTCGTACCTAGTGGGGCCCAACGAGCAGTACTTC; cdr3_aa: CASSISYLVGPNEQYF
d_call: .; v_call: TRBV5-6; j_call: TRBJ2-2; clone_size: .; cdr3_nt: TGTGCCAGCAGACGGGAACTAGCATACACCGGGGAGCTGTTTTTT; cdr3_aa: CASRRELAYTGELFF
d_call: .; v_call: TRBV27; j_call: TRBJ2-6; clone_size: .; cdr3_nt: TGTGCCAGCAGTTTGGTCCCCCCAGGGGCCCGCTCTGGGGCCAACGTCCTGACTTTC; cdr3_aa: CASSLVPPGARSGANVLTF
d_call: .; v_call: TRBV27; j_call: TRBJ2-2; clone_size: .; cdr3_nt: TGTGCCAGCAGTTCTTCCCCTAGCGCCACCGGGGAGCTGTTTTTT; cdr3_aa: CASSSSPSATGELFF
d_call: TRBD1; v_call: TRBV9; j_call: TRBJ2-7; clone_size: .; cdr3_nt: TGTGCCAGCAGCCAAACCGACAGGGTATCGGAGCAGTACTTC; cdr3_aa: CASSQTDRVSEQYF
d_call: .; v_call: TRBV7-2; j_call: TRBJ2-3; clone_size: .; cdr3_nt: TGTGCCAGCAGCTTACTCGGGAGTTTTACAGATACGCAGTATTTT; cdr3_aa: CASSLLGSFTDTQYF
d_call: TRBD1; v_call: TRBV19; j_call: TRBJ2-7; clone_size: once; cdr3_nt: TGTGCCAGTAGTCCCAGGACAGGGATCTCCTACGAGCAGTACTTC; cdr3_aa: CASSPRTGISYEQYF
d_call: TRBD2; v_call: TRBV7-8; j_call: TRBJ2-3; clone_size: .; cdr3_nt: TGTGCCAGCAGCTCCCTGGGCGGGGGGACTAGGGATACGCAGTATTTT; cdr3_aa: CASSSLGGGTRDTQYF
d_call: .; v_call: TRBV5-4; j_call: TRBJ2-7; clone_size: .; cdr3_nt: TGTGCCAGCAGCCGGGACCCCTACGAGCAGTACTTC; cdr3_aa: CASSRDPYEQYF
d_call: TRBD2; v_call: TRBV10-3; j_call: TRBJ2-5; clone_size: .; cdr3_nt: TGTGCCATCAGTGAATTGACTAGCGGAAGGGAGACCCAGTACTTC; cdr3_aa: CAISELTSGRETQYF
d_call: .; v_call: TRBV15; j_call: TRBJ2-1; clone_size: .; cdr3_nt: TGTGCCACCAGCAGAGTTGGGGGCGTAACCTACAATGAGCAGTTCTTC; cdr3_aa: CATSRVGGVTYNEQFF
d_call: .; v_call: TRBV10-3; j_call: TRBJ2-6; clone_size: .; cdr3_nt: TGTGCCATCAGGACAGGAGAGTCTGGGGCCAACGTCCTGACTTTC; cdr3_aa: CAIRTGESGANVLTF
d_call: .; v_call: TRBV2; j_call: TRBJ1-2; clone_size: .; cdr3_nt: TGTGCCAGCATTCTTAGCCGTGGGGAGTATAATGGCTACACCTTC; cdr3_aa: CASILSRGEYNGYTF
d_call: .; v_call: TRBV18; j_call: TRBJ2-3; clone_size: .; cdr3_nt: TGTGCCAGCTCACCCCTTCGAACTAGCACAGATACGCAGTATTTT; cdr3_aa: CASSPLRTSTDTQYF
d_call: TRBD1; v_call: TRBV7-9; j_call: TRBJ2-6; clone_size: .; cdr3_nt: TGTGCCAGCAGCTTTGGTCCCCCAGGGGGCTCTGGGGCCAACGTCCTGACTTTC; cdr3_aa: CASSFGPPGGSGANVLTF
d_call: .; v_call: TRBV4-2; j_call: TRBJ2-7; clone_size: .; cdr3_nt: TGTGCCAGCAGCCAAGATTTCGGGAGTCAGCAGTACTTC; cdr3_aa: CASSQDFGSQQYF
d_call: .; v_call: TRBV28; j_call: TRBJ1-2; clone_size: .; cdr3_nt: TGTGCCAGCAGTAGACTAGGGGTAGATGGCTACACCTTC; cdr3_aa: CASSRLGVDGYTF
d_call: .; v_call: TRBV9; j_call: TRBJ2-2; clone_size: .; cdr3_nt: TGTGCCAGCAGCGTAGACCCCGGAGACACCGGGGAGCTGTTTTTT; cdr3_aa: CASSVDPGDTGELFF
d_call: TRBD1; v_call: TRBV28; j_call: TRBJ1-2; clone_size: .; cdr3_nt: TGTGCCAGCAGTTTATTGGACAGGGGGGATGGCTACACCTTC; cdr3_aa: CASSLLDRGDGYTF
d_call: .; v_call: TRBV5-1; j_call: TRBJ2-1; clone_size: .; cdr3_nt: TGCGCCAGCAGCTTGGGGACAACTCTAGCATACAATGAGCAGTTCTTC; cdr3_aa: CASSLGTTLAYNEQFF
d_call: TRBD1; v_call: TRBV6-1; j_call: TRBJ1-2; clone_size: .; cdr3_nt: TGTGCCAGCACCCTACGGACAGGAACCTATGGCTACACCTTC; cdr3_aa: CASTLRTGTYGYTF
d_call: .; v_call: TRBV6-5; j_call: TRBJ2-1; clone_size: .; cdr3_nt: TGTGCCAGCAGTTATGCGGCTAGTTGGAACAATGAGCAGTTCTTC; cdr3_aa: CASSYAASWNNEQFF
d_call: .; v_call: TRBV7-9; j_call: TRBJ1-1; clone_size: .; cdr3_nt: TGTGCCAGCAGCTTAATACACTCAAGAGGGACTGAAGCTTTCTTT; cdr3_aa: CASSLIHSRGTEAFF
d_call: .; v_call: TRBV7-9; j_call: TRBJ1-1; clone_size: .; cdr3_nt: TGTGCCAGCAGCCCGCGACCCCGTGTAGCTTTCTTT; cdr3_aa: CASSPRPRVAFF
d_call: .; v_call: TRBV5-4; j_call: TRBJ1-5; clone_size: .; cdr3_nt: TGTGCCAGCAGCTTGGCTGGGGAACAGCCCCAGCATTTT; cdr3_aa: CASSLAGEQPQHF
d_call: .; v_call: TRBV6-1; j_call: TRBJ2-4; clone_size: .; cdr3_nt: TGTGCCAGCAGCCCTTCGCTAGCCAAAAACATTCAGTACTTC; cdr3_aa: CASSPSLAKNIQYF
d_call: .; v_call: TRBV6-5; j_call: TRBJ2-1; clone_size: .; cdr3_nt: TGTGCCACCACCTATAGCGGTCCCTCCTACAATGAGCAGTTCTTC; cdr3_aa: CATTYSGPSYNEQFF
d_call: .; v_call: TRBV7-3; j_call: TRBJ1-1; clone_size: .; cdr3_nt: TGTGCCAGCAGCTCGCCGGGCCCTCTTAGCTCCAGGGACACTGAAGCTTTCTTT; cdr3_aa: CASSSPGPLSSRDTEAFF
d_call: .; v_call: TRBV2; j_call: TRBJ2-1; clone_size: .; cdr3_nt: TGTGCCTCCCGCCGGCGGCGGGATTACGACAATGAGCAGTTCTTC; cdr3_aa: CASRRRRDYDNEQFF
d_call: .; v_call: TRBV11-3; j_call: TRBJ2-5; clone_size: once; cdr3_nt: TGTGCCAGCAGCTTAGATCGCCAAGAGACCCAGTACTTC; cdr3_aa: CASSLDRQETQYF
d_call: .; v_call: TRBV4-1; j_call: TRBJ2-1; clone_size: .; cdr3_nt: TGCGCCAGCGTCTCGAAATCCGGAGCCGACAGGTCCAATGAGCAGTTCTTC; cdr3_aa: CASVSKSGADRSNEQFF
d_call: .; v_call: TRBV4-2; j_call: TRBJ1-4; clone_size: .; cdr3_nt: TGTGCCAGCAGCCAAGAGGAAGGAGTCGGGCTAGTAAATGAAAAACTGTTTTTT; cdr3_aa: CASSQEEGVGLVNEKLFF
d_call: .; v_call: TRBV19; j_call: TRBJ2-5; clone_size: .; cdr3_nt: TGTGCCAGTAGTATCGGACAGCCACAAGAGACCCAGTACTTC; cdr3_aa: CASSIGQPQETQYF
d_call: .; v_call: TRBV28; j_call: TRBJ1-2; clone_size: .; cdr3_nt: TGTGCCAGCAGTTTAGGACAGATCTATGGCTACACCTTC; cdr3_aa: CASSLGQIYGYTF
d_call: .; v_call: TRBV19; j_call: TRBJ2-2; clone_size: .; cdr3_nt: TGTGCAACCGACTGGGCGGGAAACACCGGGGAGCTGTTTTTT; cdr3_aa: CATDWAGNTGELFF
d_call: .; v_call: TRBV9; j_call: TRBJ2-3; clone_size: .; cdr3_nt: TGTGCCAGCAGCGTAGTGGGCGACTACACAGATACGCAGTATTTT; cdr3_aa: CASSVVGDYTDTQYF
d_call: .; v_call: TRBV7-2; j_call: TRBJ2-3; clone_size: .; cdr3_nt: TGTGCCAGCACCCGCCCCGGGGAAAATACGCAGTATTTT; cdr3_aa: CASTRPGENTQYF